These 30 T cell receptor beta chains came from one sample sequenced in a study of T cell responses to AZD1222 COVID-19 vaccine (dated by TCRdb to the early 2020s). The intended sense of this specimen's time point label: about 28 days (+/-7) after the second vaccine dose. The sample's treatment or condition, from its label and the paper: meningococcal conjugate vaccine given as trial control. The method was the immunoSEQ multiplex PCR assay. TCRdb stores this immuneACCESS table with in-frame sequences only. Part of the clones is absent; in the studies checked, under half of the shortfall reflects unresolved V genes, and no reason is known for the rest. For this sample the table gives roughly 70,000 clones, of which 80% to 95% were detected only once. Roughly 6.3% of the sample rests with the top ten. This sample comprised peripheral blood, obtained 28 days after the second dose of the MenACWY control vaccine. All receptors come from an adult who received the MenACWY meningococcal vaccine as a control.

This chain joins TRBV27 and TRBJ2-5; no clear D gene. The CDR3 extends over 14 amino acids. The V end was cut by 4 bases, the J end by 10 bases, with 19 bases between. Germline CDR1 is MNHEY and CDR2 is SMNVEV (reference sequence). The CDR3 spells CASSSPTTSSIQYF. CDR3 bases: TGTGCCAGCAGTTCCCCGACGACATCGAGTATCCAGTACTTC.

This rearrangement joins TRBV7-9 to TRBJ1-2; D is unresolved. Trimming shortened V by 5 bases and J by 2 bases, and 21 bases separated the two germline ends. This CDR3 region has 17 residues. CDR1 and CDR2 (germline): SEHNR, FQNEAQ (reference sequence). CDR3 sequence reads: CASSQDLVVTPNYGYTF. CDR3 bases: TGTGCCAGCAGCCAGGATTTGGTGGTCACACCAAACTATGGCTACACCTTC.

The gene calls are TRBV2 and TRBJ1-6; 10 nucleotides match TRBD1. The CDR3 has 14 amino acids. CDR1 is SNHLY, CDR2 FYNNEI, per germline. V was pared by 5 bases and J by 7 bases, with 2 bases of the junction left unmatched. The CDR3 DNA follows: TGTGCCAGCAGTTTGGGACAGGGGAATTCACCCCTCCACTTT. The encoded protein is CASSLGQGNSPLHF.

The chain uses TRBV3-1 (or the pseudogene TRBV3-2) and TRBJ2-7, with D possibly called TRBD1 or TRBD2 (7 bases each). Per the germline V gene, CDR1 is LGHDT and CDR2 is YNNKEL (reference sequence). V was cut by 0 bases and J by 4 bases, with 28 bases left in between. The CDR3 totals 20 residues. The DNA for the CDR3 is TGTGCCAGCAGCCAAGATAGACAGGGAGGGACAAGCGGGTTTCGGTACGAGCAGTACTTC. It yields the protein CASSQDRQGGTSGFRYEQYF.

This chain's CDR3 is CASRAGPTYTDTQYF. DNA for the CDR3: TGTGCCAGCAGGGCTGGCCCCACCTATACAGATACGCAGTATTTT. The J gene is TRBJ2-3, the V gene TRBV6-5; D is unresolved. The V gene lost 6 bases and the J gene lost 3 bases, with 16 bases spanning the gap. CDR3 length: 15 residues. Germline assignment: CDR1 MNHEY and CDR2 SVGAGI.

J is TRBJ2-5 and V is TRBV4-3; 8 bases match TRBD2. The trim removed 2 bases at V and 5 bases at J, leaving 19 bases unmatched. Germline V CDR1 and CDR2: LGHNA, YSLEER. The CDR3 consists of 19 residues. In DNA form, the CDR3 reads TGCGCCAGCAGCCAACTACCTTATCTCCAGCGGGAGAATGTGGAGACCCAGTACTTC. The encoded protein is CASSQLPYLQRENVETQYF.

This chain connects TRBV28 to TRBJ2-2; 10 bases align to TRBD2. CDR3 size: 16 residues. Losses at the gene ends were 7 bases for V and 0 bases for J; bases not matched to a gene: 5. Germline assignment: CDR1 MDHEN and CDR2 SYDVKM. CDR3 sequence: CASTLAGGPNTGELFF. The DNA for the CDR3 is TGTGCCAGCACCTTAGCGGGAGGACCGAACACCGGGGAGCTGTTTTTT. The full variable domain, its missing parts supplied by reference TRBV28 and TRBJ2-2, is DVKVTQSSRYLVKRTGEKVFLECVQDMDHENMFWYRQDPGLGLRLIYFSYDVKMKEKGDIPEGYSVSREKKERFSLILESASTNQTSMYLCASTLAGGPNTGELFFGEGSRLTVL.

The sample holds one count of this clone. V and J are TRBV15 and TRBJ2-5; D tentatively reads TRBD1 or TRBD2 (6 bases each). This CDR3 is 14 amino acids long. Per the germline V gene, CDR1 is LNHNV and CDR2 is YYDKDF (reference sequence). V lost 3 bases to trimming and J lost 2 bases, with 10 bases between them. CDR3 DNA sequence: TGTGCCACCAGCAGGGGGGGACAACAAGAGACCCAGTACTTC. Its translation: CATSRGGQQETQYF. The entire variable domain, with the rest obtained from reference TRBV15 and TRBJ2-5, is as follows: DAMVIQNPRYQVTQFGKPVTLSCSQTLNHNVMYWYQQKSSQAPKLLFHYYDKDFNNEADTPDNFQSRRPNTSFCFLDIRSPGLGDTAMYLCATSRGGQQETQYFGPGTRLLVL.

This chain uses TRBV27 with TRBJ2-5, with D maybe TRBD2 (6 bases). CDR1 is MNHEY and CDR2 is SMNVEV in the germline V gene (reference sequence). Trimming removed 1 base at V and 4 bases at J, with 13 bases between. CDR3 length: 15 residues. In DNA form, the CDR3 reads TGTGCCAGCAGTTTATTCGGGGAGGTGGGAGAGACCCAGTACTTC. Amino acids: CASSLFGEVGETQYF.

This clone was counted between two and nine times. The chain combines TRBV7-2 with TRBJ2-1; TRBD2 matches at 11 bases. V was clipped by 0 bases and J by 11 bases; unmatched bases: 9. Germline V gene sequence: CDR1 SGHTA, CDR2 FQGNSA. The CDR3 totals 16 residues. This chain's CDR3 is CASSLALGTSGGKQFF. The CDR3, as DNA: TGTGCCAGCAGCTTAGCCCTCGGGACTAGCGGAGGCAAGCAGTTCTTC.

This chain links TRBV21-1 with TRBJ1-5. TRBV21-1 has pseudogene status. There are 19 residues in the CDR3. Here the CDR3 DNA reads TGTGCCAGCAGCAAAGCCAAAGGGGGGGGGCAGGGGAAGAGTCAGCCCCAGCATTTT. Translating it yields CASSKAKGGGQGKSQPQHF.

The chain links TRBV25-1 to TRBJ1-5; D not certain. The CDR3 contains 10 residues. Looked up from germline, CDR1 is MGHDK and CDR2 is SYGVNS. V gave up 6 bases and J gave up 5 bases, with 2 bases separating them. The CDR3 coding sequence is TGTGCCAGCAGAGATCAGCCCCAGCATTTT. Its protein is CASRDQPQHF.

The chain combines TRBV5-6 with TRBJ2-3, with D possibly matching TRBD1 (5 bases). The CDR3 extends over 17 amino acids. CDR1 is SGHDT, CDR2 YYEEEE, per germline. Trimming removed 1 base at V and 4 bases at J, with 19 bases between. The CDR3 spells CASSLQSGIPNPDTQYF. CDR3 nucleotide sequence: TGTGCCAGCAGCTTGCAATCAGGGATCCCCAATCCAGATACGCAGTATTTT.

The chain joins TRBV15 to TRBJ1-1, with D maybe TRBD1 (5 bases). CDR3 length: 15 amino acids. Germline V gene data show CDR1 as LNHNV and CDR2 as YYDKDF (reference sequence). Trimming stripped 3 bases from V and 4 bases from J, with 15 bases between. CDR3 coding DNA: TGTGCCACCAGCAGGGGCGACGGGGCTGGCACTGAAGCTTTCTTT. It codes for CATSRGDGAGTEAFF.

CDR3: CASSYPGLAGGPRYEQFF. As DNA, the CDR3 is TGTGCCAGCAGTTACCCGGGACTAGCGGGAGGGCCGAGGTATGAGCAGTTCTTC. This chain links TRBV6-2 or TRBV6-3 with TRBJ2-1; TRBD2 aligns across 16 bases. The CDR3 loop spans 18 amino acids. The trim removed 2 bases at V and 8 bases at J, leaving 9 bases unmatched. CDR1 and CDR2 (germline): MNHEY, SVGEGT.

This chain connects TRBV6-1 to TRBJ2-3; 8 bases line up with TRBD2. Germline assignment: CDR1 MNHNS and CDR2 SASEGT. Unmatched junction bases numbered 10, after V lost 2 bases and J lost 0 bases. This CDR3 is 18 amino acids long. CDR3 DNA: TGTGCCAGCAGTGAAACCTTCGCTAGCGGGCCTAGCACAGATACGCAGTATTTT. Translated, it gives CASSETFASGPSTDTQYF.

CDR3 DNA sequence: TGTGCCAGCAGTGAAGACTGGGTCACAGATACGCAGTATTTT. This translates into CASSEDWVTDTQYF. The genes are TRBV6-1 and TRBJ2-3; no reliable D call. V was shortened by 1 base and J by 2 bases, with 7 bases between the two germline ends. The CDR3 length is 14 residues. The V gene's germline CDR1 is MNHNS and CDR2 SASEGT.

This clone has only one observation. This sequence joins TRBV19 and TRBJ1-5; 7 bases line up with TRBD1. Trimming took 7 bases from V and 2 from J; bases not matched to a gene: 2. Germline V gives CDR1 LNHDA, CDR2 SQIVND (reference sequence). The CDR3 has 13 amino acids. CDR3 in DNA: TGTGCCAGTACCACAGGGGGCAATCAGCCCCAGCATTTT. This gives the protein CASTTGGNQPQHF.

This clone was seen more than once but under ten times. This chain's CDR3 is CASSSRTGGAGYGYTF. The CDR3 nucleotides read TGTGCCAGCAGCTCAAGGACAGGGGGCGCAGGCTATGGCTACACCTTC. The chain employs TRBV9 and TRBJ1-2; 11 bases fit TRBD1. Germline CDR1 SGDLS, CDR2 YYNGEE. This CDR3 spans 16 amino acids. With V trimmed by 4 bases and J by 4 bases, 9 bases remained unmatched.

This chain uses TRBV6-5 with TRBJ2-4, with D possibly TRBD2 on 5 matching bases. This CDR3 is built from 13 residues. Germline V gives CDR1 MNHEY, CDR2 SVGAGI. Trimming pared 11 bases from V and 7 bases from J, leaving 18 bases between. Written as DNA, the CDR3 is TGTGCCGCTTGGGAAGGGAGAACGAACATTCAGTACTTC. This codes for CAAWEGRTNIQYF.

This clone was found once. This sequence joins TRBV28 and TRBJ1-5; D may be TRBD1 (5 bases). The germline CDR1 and CDR2 sequences are MDHEN and SYDVKM. The CDR3 contains 14 residues. Trimming shortened V by 7 bases and J by 4 bases, and 14 bases separated the two germline ends. CDR3 region: CASKVRQGNQPQHF. DNA of the CDR3: TGTGCCAGCAAAGTTCGGCAGGGTAATCAGCCCCAGCATTTT.

The J gene is TRBJ2-1, the V gene TRBV5-1; D is unresolved. V was shortened by 0 bases and J by 9 bases, with 10 bases between the two germline ends. Looked up from germline, CDR1 is SGHRS and CDR2 is YFSETQ. The CDR3 consists of 13 residues. Written as DNA, the CDR3 is TGCGCCAGCAGCTTGGACCCGACCAGTGAGCAGTTCTTC. Its translation: CASSLDPTSEQFF.

The chain has TRBV28 and TRBJ1-1, with a tentative D call TRBD1 (5 bases). The CDR3 has 15 amino acids. Deletions cut 7 bases from V and 4 bases from J, with 19 bases between. Per the germline V gene, CDR1 is MDHEN and CDR2 is SYDVKM. The DNA for the CDR3 is TGTGCCAGCACTTACGCGTCCTCGGGGACCACTGAAGCTTTCTTT. Translating it yields CASTYASSGTTEAFF.

CDR3 bases: TGTGCCAGCAGTTACTCGGCAGTCCTCATGAACACTGAAGCTTTCTTT. It is translated as CASSYSAVLMNTEAFF. J is TRBJ1-1 and V is TRBV6-2 or TRBV6-3; D is unresolved. The CDR3 runs to 16 residues. Between the trimmed V and J ends, which lost 0 bases and 0 bases, there was a span of 11 bases. In germline, CDR1 is MNHEY, CDR2 SVGEGT.

The CDR3 is CASSGQGYAFF. The CDR3 DNA reads as TGCGCCAGCAGTGGACAGGGGTATGCTTTCTTT. The chain links TRBV5-1 to TRBJ1-1; the match to TRBD1 covers 9 bases. CDR1 is SGHRS, CDR2 YFSETQ, per germline. The V gene end was trimmed by 5 bases and the J gene end by 11 bases; junction bases not matched to a gene: 4. The CDR3 loop spans 11 amino acids.

About this clone itself: At one of its ends the junction is not consistent with the germline gene, which may arise from a read error. The chain has TRBV30 and TRBJ1-3; no reliable D call. This CDR3 contains 11 residues. Germline CDR1 GTSNPN, CDR2 SVGIG (reference sequence). The CDR3 sequence: CAWMLGYTIYF. The CDR3 DNA is TGTGCCTGGATGCTTGGATACACCATATATTTT. Supplemented by reference TRBV30 and TRBJ1-3, the full variable domain reads SQTIHQWPATLVQPVGSPLSLECTVEGTSNPNLYWYRQAAGRGLQLLFYSVGIGQISSEVPQNLSASRPQDRQFILSSKKLLLSDSGFYLCAWMLGYTIYFGEGSWLTVV.

A remark on this clone: This sample includes further DNA sequences coding for the same CDR3. The chain combines TRBV27 with TRBJ2-1; no reliable D call. Germline assignment: CDR1 MNHEY and CDR2 SMNVEV (reference sequence). This CDR3 is 12 amino acids long. V lost 3 bases and J 6 bases, leaving 6 bases between the germline ends. CDR3 sequence: CASSFGLNEQFF. CDR3 coding DNA: TGTGCCAGCAGTTTTGGCCTCAATGAGCAGTTCTTC.

The chain combines TRBV9 with TRBJ2-1; 14 bases line up with TRBD2. The CDR3 sequence is 21 residues long. Losses at the gene ends were 3 bases for V and 3 bases for J; bases not matched to a gene: 17. Germline CDR1 is SGDLS and CDR2 is YYNGEE. CDR3 bases: TGTGCCAGCAGCGCTCCTAAAGGGGGGACTAGCGGGAGATCAAGCTACAATGAGCAGTTCTTC. The encoded protein is CASSAPKGGTSGRSSYNEQFF. Using reference TRBV9 and TRBJ2-1 for the parts outside the CDR3, the full variable domain is DSGVTQTPKHLITATGQRVTLRCSPRSGDLSVYWYQQSLDQGLQFLIQYYNGEERAKGNILERFSAQQFPDLHSELNLSSLELGDSALYFCASSAPKGGTSGRSSYNEQFFGPGTRLTVL.

V gene TRBV5-6 combines with J gene TRBJ1-4; TRBD1 might be the D (5 bases). The CDR3 covers 15 residues. The germline V gene has CDR1 SGHDT and CDR2 YYEEEE. The V and J ends lost 6 bases and 6 bases respectively, with 18 bases between them. CDR3 residues: CASTRGGQGHEKLFF. CDR3 in DNA: TGTGCCAGCACCCGTGGCGGGCAGGGACATGAAAAACTGTTTTTT.

The V gene is TRBV12-3 or TRBV12-4, the J gene TRBJ1-2; weak D call: TRBD1 (5 bases). The CDR3 has 11 amino acids. V dropped 3 bases and J dropped 11 bases, with 10 bases sitting between them. Here the CDR3 reads CASSLQGLYTF. For the CDR3, the DNA is TGTGCCAGCAGTTTGCAGGGCCTTTACACCTTC.